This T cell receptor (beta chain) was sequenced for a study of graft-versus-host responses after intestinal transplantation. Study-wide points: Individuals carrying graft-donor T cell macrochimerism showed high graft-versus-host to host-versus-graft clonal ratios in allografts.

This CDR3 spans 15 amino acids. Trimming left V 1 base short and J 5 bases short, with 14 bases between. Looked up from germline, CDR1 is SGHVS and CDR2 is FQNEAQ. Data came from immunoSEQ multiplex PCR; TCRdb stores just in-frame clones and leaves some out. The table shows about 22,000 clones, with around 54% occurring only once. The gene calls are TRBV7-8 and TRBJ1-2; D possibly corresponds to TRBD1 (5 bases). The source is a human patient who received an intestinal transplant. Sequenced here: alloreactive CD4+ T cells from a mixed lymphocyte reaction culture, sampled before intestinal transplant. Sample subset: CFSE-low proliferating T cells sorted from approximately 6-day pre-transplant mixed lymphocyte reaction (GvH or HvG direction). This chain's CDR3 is CASSLVGGREYGYTF. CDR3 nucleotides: TGTGCCAGCAGCTTAGTTGGGGGGAGAGAGTATGGCTACACCTTC.